These 10 T cell receptor beta chains came from one sample sequenced in a study of blood T cell repertoires in COVID-19. Assay: immunoSEQ multiplex PCR; the TCRdb copy retains only in-frame clones and omits some. Of 89,000 or so clones listed, about 95% are singletons. The sample comprised peripheral blood. These receptors were taken from a human donor with active COVID-19. The donor label of this sample is uncertain.

The genes are TRBV5-4 and TRBJ2-6, with 7 bases matching TRBD2. This CDR3 region has 15 residues. Germline assignment: CDR1 SGHNT and CDR2 YYREEE (reference sequence). V was clipped by 4 bases and J by 2 bases; unmatched bases: 3. CDR3 in amino acids: CASSREVAGANVLTF. In DNA form, the CDR3 reads TGTGCCAGCAGCCGGGAGGTGGCTGGGGCCAACGTCCTGACTTTC.

The rearrangement joins TRBV9 to TRBJ1-4, with TRBD1 identical over 9 bases. The CDR3 totals 16 residues. The germline gives CDR1 SGDLS, CDR2 YYNGEE. V lost 0 bases, J lost 4 bases, and 4 bases stayed unmatched. The DNA of the CDR3 is TGTGCCAGCAGCGTAGTAGGGACAGGGAGTAATGAAAAACTGTTTTTT. It translates to CASSVVGTGSNEKLFF.

This clone was detected only a few times. The gene calls are TRBV2 and TRBJ1-2; D is possibly TRBD1 (5 bases). V was trimmed by 5 bases and J by 6 bases, leaving 13 bases between them. The CDR3 covers 13 residues. Per the germline V gene, CDR1 is SNHLY and CDR2 is FYNNEI. The CDR3 DNA follows: TGTGCCAGCAGTCGGCGCCAGGGCGATGGCTACACCTTC. Translation gives CASSRRQGDGYTF.

The genes are TRBV9 and TRBJ2-3; tentatively, D is TRBD2 (7 bases). The CDR3 totals 16 residues. Germline V gives CDR1 SGDLS, CDR2 YYNGEE. The germline V and J ends were trimmed by 0 bases and 4 bases, with 15 bases remaining between them. CDR3 sequence reads: CASSVGPGGAADTQYF. CDR3 sequence (DNA): TGTGCCAGCAGCGTAGGACCGGGGGGCGCGGCAGATACGCAGTATTTT.

This clone was recorded once. V usage is TRBV11-2 and J usage is TRBJ2-5, with D perhaps TRBD2 (7 bases). The germline V and J ends were trimmed by 5 bases and 5 bases, with 15 bases remaining between them. Germline V gene sequence: CDR1 SGHAT, CDR2 FQNNGV. The CDR3 is 14 amino acids. The CDR3, as DNA: TGTGCCAGCAGCCGCCGGGGGGCAGGTGAGACCCAGTACTTC. Protein: CASSRRGAGETQYF.

The chain has TRBV12-3 or TRBV12-4 and TRBJ1-1, with 8 bases fitting TRBD1. V lost 5 bases and J lost 8; bases outside the gene matches: 4. The CDR3 consists of 12 residues. CDR3 sequence: CASSLWDREAFF. The CDR3 nucleotides read TGTGCCAGCAGTCTTTGGGACAGGGAAGCTTTCTTT.

The rearrangement uses TRBV4-1 and TRBJ2-7, with TRBD2 matching 11 bases. The CDR3 has 17 amino acids. V gave up 2 bases and J gave up 3 bases; unmatched junction bases: 9. Looked up from germline, CDR1 is MGHRA and CDR2 is YSYEKL. The chain's CDR3 is CASSQSTGLAENYEQYF. The CDR3 DNA reads as TGCGCCAGCAGCCAAAGCACGGGACTAGCGGAGAACTACGAGCAGTACTTC.

The chain combines TRBV15 with TRBJ2-7; the D gene is possibly TRBD1 (6 bases). V lost 4 bases and J 6 bases, leaving 13 bases between the germline ends. CDR1 LNHNV and CDR2 YYDKDF come from the germline V gene (reference sequence). CDR3 length: 13 amino acids. CDR3 DNA: TGTGCCACCAGCATACAGGGTCTTCGCGAGCAGTACTTC. As protein: CATSIQGLREQYF.

V and J are TRBV5-5 and TRBJ2-2; 9 bases line up with TRBD1. After removal of 3 bases from V and 2 bases from J, the junction contained 2 bases not matched to a gene. This CDR3 spans 15 amino acids. Germline loops: CDR1 SGHKS, CDR2 YYEKEE (reference sequence). CDR3 region: CASSWGQGNTGELFF. The CDR3 DNA follows: TGTGCCAGCAGCTGGGGACAGGGAAACACCGGGGAGCTGTTTTTT.

The chain carries TRBV20-1 and TRBJ2-7; D remains ambiguous. The CDR3 extends over 11 amino acids. The V gene lost 0 bases and the J gene lost 5 bases, with 5 bases spanning the gap. CDR1 DFQATT and CDR2 SNEGSKA come from the germline V gene (reference sequence). This chain's CDR3 is CSAREGHEQYF. The CDR3 DNA reads as TGCAGTGCTAGAGAGGGCCACGAGCAGTACTTC.